This TCR beta chain was sequenced in a study of T cell clones after liver transplantation. Study-wide context: A pre-transplant mixed lymphocyte reaction with TCRbeta sequencing defined graft-donor-reactive clones followed in post-transplant blood. Study conclusions and caveats: Low donor cell numbers restricted donor-reactive repertoire measurement in a couple of subjects. Small, mixed patient groups and varying post-transplant times limit these conclusions. Circulating graft-donor-reactive CD4 TCRbeta sequences fell significantly post-transplant in 5 of 8 subjects.

This clone was detected once. What it binds is unknown. The germline V and J ends were trimmed by 1 base and 4 bases, with 8 bases remaining between them. CDR3 length equals 15 residues. In germline, CDR1 is MNHEY, CDR2 SVGAGI. Data came from immunoSEQ multiplex PCR; TCRdb stores just in-frame clones and leaves some out. The table includes around 20,000 clones, about 90% detected once. The starting material was CD8+ T cells from blood, obtained before liver transplant. This sequence joins TRBV6-5 and TRBJ2-6; D is perhaps TRBD1 or TRBD2 (6 bases each). This clonotype was sampled from a human donor who received a liver transplant. CDR3 DNA sequence: TGTGCCAGCAGTTACTGGGGGGCAGGGGCCAACGTCCTGACTTTC. It is translated as CASSYWGAGANVLTF.